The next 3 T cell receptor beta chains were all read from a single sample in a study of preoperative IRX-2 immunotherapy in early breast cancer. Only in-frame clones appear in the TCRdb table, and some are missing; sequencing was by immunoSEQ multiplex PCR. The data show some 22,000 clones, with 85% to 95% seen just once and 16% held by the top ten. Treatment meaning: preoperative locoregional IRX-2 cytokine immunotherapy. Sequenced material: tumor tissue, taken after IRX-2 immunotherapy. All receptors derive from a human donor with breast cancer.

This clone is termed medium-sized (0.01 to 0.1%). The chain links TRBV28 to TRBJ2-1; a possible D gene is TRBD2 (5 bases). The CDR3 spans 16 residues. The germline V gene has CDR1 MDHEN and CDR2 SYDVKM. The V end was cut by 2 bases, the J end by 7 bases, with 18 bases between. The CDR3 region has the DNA TGTGCCAGCAGTTTAGGGAGCGTGCTGGTAGGGAATGAGCAGTTCTTC. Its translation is CASSLGSVLVGNEQFF.

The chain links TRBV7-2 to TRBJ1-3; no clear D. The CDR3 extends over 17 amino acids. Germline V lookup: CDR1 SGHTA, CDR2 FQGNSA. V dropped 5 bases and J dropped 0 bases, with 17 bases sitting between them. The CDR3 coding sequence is TGTGCCAGCAGCGTGTACGCCCCCCGACACTCTGGAAACACCATATATTTT. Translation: CASSVYAPRHSGNTIYF.

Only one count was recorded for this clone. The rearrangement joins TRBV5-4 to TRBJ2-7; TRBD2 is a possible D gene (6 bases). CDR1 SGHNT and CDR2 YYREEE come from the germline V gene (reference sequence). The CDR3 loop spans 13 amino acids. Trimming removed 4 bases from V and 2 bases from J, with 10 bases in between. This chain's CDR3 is CASSRDWTYEQYF. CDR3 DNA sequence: TGTGCCAGCAGCCGGGACTGGACCTACGAGCAGTACTTC.